The sequence of this T cell receptor beta chain was determined in a study of T cell responses to AZD1222 COVID-19 vaccine. As regards this clone: Antigen specificity is unknown.

The study's findings and limits: White British donors predominated, females outnumbered males, and clonal diversity was possibly underestimated. Vaccine-related CD4 TCRs covered spike, predominating at 160-218 and 743-854.

Sequencing was performed with immunoSEQ multiplex PCR; in TCRdb, only in-frame clones are kept and a portion is missing. Of roughly 150,000 clones in the sample, approximately 92% were seen once. The receptor's source is an adult who received the AZD1222 COVID-19 vaccine. Material: peripheral blood, obtained 28 days after the second AZD1222 dose.

CDR3 DNA sequence: TGCAGCGTTGCCCTAGCGGGAGCACACTACAATGAGCAGTTCTTC. Protein: CSVALAGAHYNEQFF. V and J are TRBV29-1 and TRBJ2-1; TRBD2 matches 10 bases. This CDR3 is 15 amino acids long. Germline V lookup: CDR1 SQVTM, CDR2 ANQGSEA. J was trimmed by 3 bases and V by 4 bases; bases with no gene match: 6.